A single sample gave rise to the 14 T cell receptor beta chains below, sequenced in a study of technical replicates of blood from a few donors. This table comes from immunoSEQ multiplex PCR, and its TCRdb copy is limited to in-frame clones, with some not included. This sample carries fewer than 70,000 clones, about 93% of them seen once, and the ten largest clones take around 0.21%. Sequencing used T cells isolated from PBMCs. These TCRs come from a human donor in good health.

The CDR3 loop is CASSLWGQGGRTEAFF. CDR3 DNA: TGTGCCAGCAGCTTGTGGGGACAGGGGGGACGTACTGAAGCTTTCTTT. The chain uses TRBV5-6 and TRBJ1-1, with 11 bases lining up with TRBD1. This CDR3 region has 16 residues. CDR1 and CDR2 from the germline V gene are SGHDT and YYEEEE. Trimming cost V 1 base and J 5 bases; bases outside gene matches: 7.

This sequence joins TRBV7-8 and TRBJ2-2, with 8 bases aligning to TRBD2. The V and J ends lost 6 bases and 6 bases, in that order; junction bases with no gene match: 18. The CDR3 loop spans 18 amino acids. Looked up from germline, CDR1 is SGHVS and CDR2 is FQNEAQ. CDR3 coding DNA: TGTGCCAGCAGAAGTGGAACCGGGACTAGTAAACCCTCCGGGGAGCTGTTTTTT. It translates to CASRSGTGTSKPSGELFF.

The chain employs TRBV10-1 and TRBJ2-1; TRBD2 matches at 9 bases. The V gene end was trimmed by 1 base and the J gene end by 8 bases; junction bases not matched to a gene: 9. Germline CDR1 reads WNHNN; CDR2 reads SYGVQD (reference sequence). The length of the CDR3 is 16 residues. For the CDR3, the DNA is TGCGCCAGCAGTGAGTGGGATAGCGGGAGTCGGGATGAGCAGTTCTTC. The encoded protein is CASSEWDSGSRDEQFF.

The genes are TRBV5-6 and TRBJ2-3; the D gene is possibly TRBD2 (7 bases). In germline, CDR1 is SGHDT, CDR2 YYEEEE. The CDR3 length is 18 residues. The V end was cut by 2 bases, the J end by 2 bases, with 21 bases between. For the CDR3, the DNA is TGTGCCAGCAGCTTCAAAGGGAGGGGGACAAGAACCACAGATACGCAGTATTTT. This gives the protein CASSFKGRGTRTTDTQYF.

The CDR3: CASSPDRDSTGELFF. The DNA of the CDR3 is TGTGCCAGCAGCCCAGACCGAGACAGCACCGGGGAGCTGTTTTTT. V and J are TRBV14 and TRBJ2-2, with D tentatively TRBD1 (5 bases). There are 15 residues in the CDR3. Germline assignment: CDR1 SGHDN and CDR2 FVKESK. The V and J ends lost 4 bases and 4 bases respectively, with 13 bases between them.

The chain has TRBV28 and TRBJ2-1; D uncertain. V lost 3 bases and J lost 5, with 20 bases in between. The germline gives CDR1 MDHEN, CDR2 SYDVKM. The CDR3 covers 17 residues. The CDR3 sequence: CASSFNYEHPEDNEQFF. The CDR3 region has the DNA TGTGCCAGCAGTTTCAACTACGAACACCCAGAAGACAATGAGCAGTTCTTC.

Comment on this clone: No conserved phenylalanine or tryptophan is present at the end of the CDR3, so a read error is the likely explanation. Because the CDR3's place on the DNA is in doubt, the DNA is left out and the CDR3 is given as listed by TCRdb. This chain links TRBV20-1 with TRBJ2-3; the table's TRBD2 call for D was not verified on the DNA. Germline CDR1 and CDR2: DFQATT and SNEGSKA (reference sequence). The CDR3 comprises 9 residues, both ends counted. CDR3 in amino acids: CSATGSLSL.

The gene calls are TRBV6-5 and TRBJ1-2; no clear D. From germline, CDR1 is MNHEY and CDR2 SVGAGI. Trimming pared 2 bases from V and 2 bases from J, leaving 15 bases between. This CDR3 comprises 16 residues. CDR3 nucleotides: TGTGCCAGCAGTTACACCGCCCCTAGCGACAACTATGGCTACACCTTC. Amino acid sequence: CASSYTAPSDNYGYTF.

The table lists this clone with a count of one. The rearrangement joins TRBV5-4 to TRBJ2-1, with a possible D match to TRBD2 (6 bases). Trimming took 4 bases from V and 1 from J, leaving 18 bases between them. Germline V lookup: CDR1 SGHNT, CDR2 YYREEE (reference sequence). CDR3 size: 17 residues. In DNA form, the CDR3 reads TGTGCCAGCAGCAAACAACTAGCACCTCTATCCTACAATGAGCAGTTCTTC. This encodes CASSKQLAPLSYNEQFF.

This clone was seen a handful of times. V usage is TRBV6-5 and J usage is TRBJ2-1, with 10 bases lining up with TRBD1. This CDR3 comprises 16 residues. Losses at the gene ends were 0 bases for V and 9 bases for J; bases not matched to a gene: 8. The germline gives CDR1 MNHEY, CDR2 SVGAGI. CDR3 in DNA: TGTGCCAGCAGTTACTCCGGTCCCGGGACAGGGGCTGAGCAGTTCTTC. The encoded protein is CASSYSGPGTGAEQFF.

The chain's CDR3 is CASSFEFGGGRNQPQHF. The CDR3 DNA reads as TGTGCCAGCAGTTTCGAGTTTGGCGGGGGTAGAAATCAGCCCCAGCATTTT. This rearrangement joins TRBV28 to TRBJ1-5; D may be TRBD1 (5 bases). Germline CDR1 MDHEN, CDR2 SYDVKM. CDR3 length equals 17 residues. V dropped 3 bases and J dropped 4 bases, with 19 bases sitting between them.

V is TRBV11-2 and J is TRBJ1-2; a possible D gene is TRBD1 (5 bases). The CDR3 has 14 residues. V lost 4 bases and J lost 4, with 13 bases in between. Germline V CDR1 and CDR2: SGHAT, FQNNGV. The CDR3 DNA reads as TGTGCCAGCAGCTCGCGGAGGGGAGGCTATGGCTACACCTTC. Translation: CASSSRRGGYGYTF.

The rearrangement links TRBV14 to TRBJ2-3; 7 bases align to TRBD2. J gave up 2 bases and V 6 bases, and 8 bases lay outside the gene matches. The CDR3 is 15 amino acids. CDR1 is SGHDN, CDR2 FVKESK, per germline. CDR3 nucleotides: TGTGCCAGCAGTCACCCCGGGACTATCACAGATACGCAGTATTTT. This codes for CASSHPGTITDTQYF.

The CDR3 coding sequence is TGTGCCAGCAGCTTGCCGGGTCTTGGAGGCAATGAGCAGTTCTTC. The encoded protein is CASSLPGLGGNEQFF. V is TRBV7-8 and J is TRBJ2-1, with a weak D call TRBD2 (5 bases). The CDR3 contains 15 residues. Germline V gives CDR1 SGHVS, CDR2 FQNEAQ. Trimming took off 3 bases at V and 6 bases at J, with 15 bases between the two ends. The full variable domain, its missing parts supplied by reference TRBV7-8 and TRBJ2-1, is GAGVSQSPRYKVAKRGQDVALRCDPISGHVSLFWYQQALGQGPEFLTYFQNEAQLDKSGLPSDRFFAERPEGSVSTLKIQRTQQEDSAVYLCASSLPGLGGNEQFFGPGTRLTVL.